This T cell receptor (beta chain) was sequenced for a study of post-analysis software for immune sequencing data. This clonotype was seen only a few times. What it recognizes is unknown. Findings of the study overall: The study found TRBV5-6, TRBV5-1 and TRBV20-1 among 4 or 5 TRBV segments more frequent in patients than controls. When compared against controls, multiple sclerosis patients showed significantly lower normalized Chao1 diversity. With F measure, samples from one preparation batch clustered together strongly.

The CDR3 covers 13 residues. V dropped 5 bases and J dropped 8 bases, with 15 bases sitting between them. TCR beta cDNA libraries had unique molecular identifiers. Each CDR3 protein is one row after TCRdb ran MiXCR on the PCR reads. The sample records about 430,000 distinct CDR3 sequences, over 30% being singletons. Sequenced sample: blood. This sequence joins TRBV12-3 or TRBV12-4 and TRBJ1-2, with no clear D. This TCR was sampled from a girl aged 2 to 9 with multiple sclerosis. This chain's CDR3 is CASSKDGRRGYTF. The CDR3 region has the DNA TGTGCCAGCAGTAAGGACGGACGGAGGGGCTACACCTTC.